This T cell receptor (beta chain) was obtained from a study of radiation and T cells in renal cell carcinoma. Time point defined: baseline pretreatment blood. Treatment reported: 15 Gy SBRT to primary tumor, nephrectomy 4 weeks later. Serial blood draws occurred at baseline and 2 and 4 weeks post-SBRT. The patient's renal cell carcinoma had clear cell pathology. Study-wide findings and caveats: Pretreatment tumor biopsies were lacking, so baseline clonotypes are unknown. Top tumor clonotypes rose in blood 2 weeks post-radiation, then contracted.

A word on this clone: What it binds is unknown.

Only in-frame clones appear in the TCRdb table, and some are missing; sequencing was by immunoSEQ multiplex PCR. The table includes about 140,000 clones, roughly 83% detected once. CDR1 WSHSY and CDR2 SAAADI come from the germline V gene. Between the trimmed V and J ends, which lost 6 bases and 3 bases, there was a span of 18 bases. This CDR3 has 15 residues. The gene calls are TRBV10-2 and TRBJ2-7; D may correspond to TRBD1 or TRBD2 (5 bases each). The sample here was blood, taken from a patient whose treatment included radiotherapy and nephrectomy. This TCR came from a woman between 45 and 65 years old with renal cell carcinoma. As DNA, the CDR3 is TGCGCCAGCAGGGATTCACTCCGGGACGGCTACGAGCAGTACTTC. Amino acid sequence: CASRDSLRDGYEQYF.